This TCR beta chain derives from a study of blood T cell repertoires in COVID-19. As for the study in general: T cells, B-cell-depleted T cells, or PBMCs provided the cDNA or gDNA that served as material.

The CDR3 runs 15 residues. Trimming removed 6 bases at V and 7 bases at J, with 17 bases between. Germline loops: CDR1 SGHRS, CDR2 YFSETQ. Authors' methods: Nucleated cell number was recorded as an estimate derived from reference gene primer amplification. Clones were sequenced by immunoSEQ multiplex PCR, and TCRdb holds only the in-frame ones, with some missing. The V and J calls and clone size are taken from that table; D and trimming were inferred from the DNA. The data show 200,000 to 250,000 clones, 83% seen once. The chain is built from TRBV5-1 and TRBJ1-6, with D perhaps matching TRBD1 (5 bases). The sequencing input was peripheral blood. The sequence derives from a woman in her 70s with active or convalescent COVID-19. As DNA, the CDR3 is TGCGCCAGCAATCGGGGGGGAGGCGGGAATTCACCCCTCCACTTT. Translation: CASNRGGGGNSPLHF.